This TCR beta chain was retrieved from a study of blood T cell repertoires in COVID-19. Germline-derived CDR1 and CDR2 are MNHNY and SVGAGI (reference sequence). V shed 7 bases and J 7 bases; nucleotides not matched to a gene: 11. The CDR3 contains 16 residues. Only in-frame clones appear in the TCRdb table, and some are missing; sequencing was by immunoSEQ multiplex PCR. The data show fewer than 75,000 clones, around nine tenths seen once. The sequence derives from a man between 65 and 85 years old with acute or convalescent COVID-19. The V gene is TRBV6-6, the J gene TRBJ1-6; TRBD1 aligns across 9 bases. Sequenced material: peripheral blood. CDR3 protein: CASKNSGQGSNSPLHF. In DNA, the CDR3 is TGTGCCAGCAAAAATTCGGGACAGGGCTCCAATTCACCCCTCCACTTT.